The 13 T cell receptor beta chains below all came from one sample that was sequenced in a study of cytomegalovirus exposure and HLA in healthy donors. 60 Vbeta and 13 Jbeta primers were used in PCR. Assay: immunoSEQ multiplex PCR; the TCRdb copy retains only in-frame clones and omits some. The table includes around 300,000 clones, 80% to 90% detected once. Sequenced input: PBMCs. Receptor source: a woman aged 18 to 35 in good health and CMV-seronegative.

The CDR3 here is CASSYSGGPGTEAFF. The CDR3, as DNA: TGTGCCAGCAGTTACTCAGGTGGCCCAGGCACTGAAGCTTTCTTT. This chain connects TRBV6-5 to TRBJ1-1; D is undetermined. The CDR3 is 15 residues long. Trimming shortened V by 0 bases and J by 4 bases, and 12 bases separated the two germline ends. Per the germline V gene, CDR1 is MNHEY and CDR2 is SVGAGI.

The gene calls are TRBV6-1 and TRBJ2-2; tentative D call: TRBD1 (6 bases). The germline CDR1 and CDR2 sequences are MNHNS and SASEGT. The CDR3 has 13 amino acids. V lost 7 bases, J lost 10 bases, and 16 bases lay in between. This CDR3 is CASTQGQAVELFF. The DNA of the CDR3 is TGTGCCAGCACCCAGGGGCAGGCCGTGGAGCTGTTTTTT.

The sample holds a few counts of this clone. This chain joins TRBV7-9 and TRBJ2-7, with 10 bases aligning to TRBD1. CDR3 length: 11 amino acids. Germline V gives CDR1 SEHNR, CDR2 FQNEAQ (reference sequence). The CDR3 sequence is CSIDRGQEQYF. The CDR3 DNA is TGTTCCATCGACAGGGGGCAAGAGCAGTACTTC.

The chain carries TRBV7-2 and TRBJ2-3; TRBD1 is a possible D gene (6 bases). CDR1 is SGHTA and CDR2 is FQGNSA in the germline V gene. This CDR3 has 15 residues. V lost 1 base, J lost 0 bases, and 8 bases lay in between. The CDR3 is CASSLVGTSTDTQYF. Here the CDR3 DNA reads TGTGCCAGCAGCTTAGTAGGGACAAGCACAGATACGCAGTATTTT.

The V call is TRBV23-1, the J call TRBJ1-2; D remains ambiguous. TRBV23-1 is an ORF for which the function is uncertain. V shed 0 bases and J shed 0 bases, with 8 bases lying between them. The CDR3 loop spans 15 amino acids. The DNA of the CDR3 is TGCGCCAGCAGTCAATCGGCCCATTCTAACTATGGCTACACCTTC. Translation gives CASSQSAHSNYGYTF.

V and J are TRBV4-1 and TRBJ1-1, with a weak D call TRBD1 (6 bases). V was cut by 6 bases and J by 3 bases, with 11 bases left in between. In germline, CDR1 is MGHRA, CDR2 YSYEKL. The CDR3 totals 13 residues. CDR3: CASRRGADTEAFF. CDR3 in DNA: TGCGCCAGCAGGCGGGGGGCGGACACTGAAGCTTTCTTT.

V and J are TRBV7-9 and TRBJ1-6, with 9 bases that match TRBD1. The V gene's germline CDR1 is SEHNR and CDR2 FQNEAQ (reference sequence). The CDR3 sequence is 15 residues long. V lost 4 bases, J lost 11 bases, and 9 bases stayed unmatched. CDR3 sequence (DNA): TGTGCCAGCAGCTCCGCGACAGGGGGGACGACACCCCTCCACTTT. Its protein product is CASSSATGGTTPLHF.

V is TRBV6-5 and J is TRBJ2-6, with a tentative D call TRBD1 (5 bases). The V end lost 2 bases, the J end lost 2 bases, and 7 bases lay between the germline ends. In germline, CDR1 is MNHEY, CDR2 SVGAGI. This CDR3 comprises 15 residues. The DNA of the CDR3 is TGTGCCAGCAGTTACGGGGCGGCTGGGGCCAACGTCCTGACTTTC. Its translation: CASSYGAAGANVLTF.

The chain is built from TRBV29-1 and TRBJ2-1; TRBD2 matches 9 bases. Trimming removed 1 base from V and 6 bases from J; junction bases left unmatched: 10. Germline CDR1 and CDR2: SQVTM and ANQGSEA. This CDR3 comprises 16 residues. CDR3 sequence: CSVEGPGAGGPNEQFF. Here the CDR3 DNA reads TGCAGCGTTGAAGGCCCCGGGGCGGGGGGGCCCAATGAGCAGTTCTTC.

The gene calls are TRBV5-1 and TRBJ2-5; 11 nucleotides line up with TRBD2. The CDR3 extends over 16 amino acids. The germline V gene has CDR1 SGHRS and CDR2 YFSETQ. The trim removed 0 bases at V and 3 bases at J, leaving 4 bases unmatched. CDR3 loop: CASSLGLAGGEETQYF. The DNA of the CDR3 is TGCGCCAGCAGCTTGGGGCTAGCGGGGGGCGAAGAGACCCAGTACTTC.

The table lists this clone with a few counts. V is TRBV5-6 and J is TRBJ2-3, with 10 bases aligning to TRBD2. The germline V gene encodes CDR1 SGHDT and CDR2 YYEEEE. V was pared by 5 bases and J by 7 bases, with 13 bases of the junction left unmatched. The CDR3 covers 16 residues. CDR3 nucleotide sequence: TGTGCCAGCAGTGGAGCGGGGGGGCCGGAGTTGCATACGCAGTATTTT. Translating gives CASSGAGGPELHTQYF.

In nucleotides, the CDR3 is TGTGCCAGTAGTATCGCTGGGCGACAGGGGGTTTCAGCTTTCTTT. It translates to CASSIAGRQGVSAFF. The V call is TRBV19, the J call TRBJ1-1, with 9 bases that match TRBD1. V shed 3 bases, J shed 10 bases, and the junction held 12 bases outside the gene matches. The CDR3 contains 15 residues. CDR1 is LNHDA, CDR2 SQIVND, per germline (reference sequence). Full variable domain (missing parts from reference TRBV19 and TRBJ1-1): DGGITQSPKYLFRKEGQNVTLSCEQNLNHDAMYWYRQDPGQGLRLIYYSQIVNDFQKGDIAEGYSVSREKKESFPLTVTSAQKNPTAFYLCASSIAGRQGVSAFFGQGTRLTVV.

CDR3 nucleotide sequence: TGTGCCAGCAGTGAATCCCGGGGGGGAAACACCGGGGAGCTGTTTTTT. This codes for CASSESRGGNTGELFF. The V and J genes are TRBV2 and TRBJ2-2; 8 nucleotides agree with TRBD2. With V trimmed by 2 bases and J by 2 bases, 4 bases remained unmatched. Looked up from germline, CDR1 is SNHLY and CDR2 is FYNNEI. CDR3 length equals 16 residues.